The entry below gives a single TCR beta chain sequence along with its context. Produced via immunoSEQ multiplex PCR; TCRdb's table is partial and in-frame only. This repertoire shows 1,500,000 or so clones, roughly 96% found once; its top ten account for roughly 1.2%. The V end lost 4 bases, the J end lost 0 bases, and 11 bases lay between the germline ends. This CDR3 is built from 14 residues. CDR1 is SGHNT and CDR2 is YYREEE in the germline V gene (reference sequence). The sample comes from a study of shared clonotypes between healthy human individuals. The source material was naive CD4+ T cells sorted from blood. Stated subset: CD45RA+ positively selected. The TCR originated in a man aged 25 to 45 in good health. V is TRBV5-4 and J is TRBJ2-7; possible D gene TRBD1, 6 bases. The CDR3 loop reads CASSRDKLSYEQYF. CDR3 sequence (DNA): TGTGCCAGCAGCCGGGACAAACTCTCCTACGAGCAGTACTTC.